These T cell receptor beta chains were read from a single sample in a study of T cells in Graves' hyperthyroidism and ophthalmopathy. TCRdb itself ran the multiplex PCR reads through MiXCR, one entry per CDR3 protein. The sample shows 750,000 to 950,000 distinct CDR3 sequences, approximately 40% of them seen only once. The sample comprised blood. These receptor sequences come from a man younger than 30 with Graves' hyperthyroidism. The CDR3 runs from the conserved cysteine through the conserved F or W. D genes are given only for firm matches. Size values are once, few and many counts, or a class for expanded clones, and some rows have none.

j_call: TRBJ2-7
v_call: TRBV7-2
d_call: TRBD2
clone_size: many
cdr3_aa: CASRLSSGKSYEQYF
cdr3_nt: TGTGCCAGCAGGCTAAGTAGCGGGAAATCCTACGAGCAGTACTTC

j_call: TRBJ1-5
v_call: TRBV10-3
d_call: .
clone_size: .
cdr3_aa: CATRGGNYQPQHF
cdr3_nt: TGTGCCACACGGGGGGGCAACTATCAGCCCCAGCATTTT

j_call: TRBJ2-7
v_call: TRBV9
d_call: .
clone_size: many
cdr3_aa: CASSVGTAGDEQYF
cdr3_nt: TGTGCCAGCAGCGTGGGGACAGCGGGGGACGAGCAGTACTTC

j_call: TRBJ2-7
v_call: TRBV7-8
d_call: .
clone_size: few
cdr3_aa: CASSSPQDLGEQYF
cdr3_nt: TGTGCCAGCAGCTCCCCCCAGGATTTGGGTGAGCAGTACTTC

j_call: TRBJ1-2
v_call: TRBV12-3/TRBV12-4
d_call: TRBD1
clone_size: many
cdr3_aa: CASSTGGSGYTF
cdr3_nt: TGTGCCAGCAGTACAGGGGGTTCTGGCTACACCTTC

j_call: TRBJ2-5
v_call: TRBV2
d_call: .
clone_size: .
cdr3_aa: CASRFTQETQYF
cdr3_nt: TGTGCCAGCCGTTTTACACAAGAGACCCAGTACTTC

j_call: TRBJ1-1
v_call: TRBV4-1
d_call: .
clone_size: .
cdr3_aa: CASSQEHTAYTEAFF
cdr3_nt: TGCGCCAGCAGCCAGGAACACACAGCTTACACTGAAGCTTTCTTT

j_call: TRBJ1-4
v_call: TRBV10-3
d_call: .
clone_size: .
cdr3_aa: CAISASGRLNEKLFF
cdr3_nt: TGTGCCATCAGTGCCTCAGGGAGACTAAATGAAAAACTGTTTTTT

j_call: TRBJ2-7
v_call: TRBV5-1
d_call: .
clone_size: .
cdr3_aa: CASSLESASYEQYF
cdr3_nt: TGCGCCAGCAGCTTGGAGTCAGCCTCCTACGAGCAGTACTTC

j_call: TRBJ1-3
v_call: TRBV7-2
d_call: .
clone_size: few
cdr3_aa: CASSPRLAGYGNTIYF
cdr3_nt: TGTGCCAGCAGCCCTAGACTAGCGGGATATGGAAACACCATATATTTT

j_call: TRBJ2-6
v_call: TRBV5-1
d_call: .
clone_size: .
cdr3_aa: CASSSGGRFSGANVLTF
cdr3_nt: TGCGCCAGCAGCTCCGGAGGCAGGTTCTCTGGGGCCAACGTCCTGACTTTC

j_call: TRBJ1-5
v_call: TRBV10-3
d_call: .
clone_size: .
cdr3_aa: CATGTGIYPQHF
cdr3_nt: TGTGCCACCGGGACGGGGATTTATCCCCAGCATTTT

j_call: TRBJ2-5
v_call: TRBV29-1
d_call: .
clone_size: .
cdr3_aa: CSYSAGETQYF
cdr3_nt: TGCAGCTACTCCGCTGGGGAGACCCAGTACTTC

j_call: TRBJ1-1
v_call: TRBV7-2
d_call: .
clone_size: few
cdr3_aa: CASSMDVRAFF
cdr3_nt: TGTGCCAGCAGCATGGACGTCCGAGCTTTCTTT

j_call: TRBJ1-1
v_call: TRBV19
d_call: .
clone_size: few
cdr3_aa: CASSTRTVLNTEAFF
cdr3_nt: TGTGCCAGTAGTACCAGGACCGTCCTGAACACTGAAGCTTTCTTT

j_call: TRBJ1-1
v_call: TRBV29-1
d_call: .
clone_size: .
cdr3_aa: CSLSGTEAFF
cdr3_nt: TGCAGCTTGTCGGGGACTGAAGCTTTCTTT

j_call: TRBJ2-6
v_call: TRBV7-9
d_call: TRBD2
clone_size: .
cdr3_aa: CASRVYGGERISGANVLTF
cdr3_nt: TGTGCCAGCAGAGTCTACGGGGGGGAACGCATCTCTGGGGCCAACGTCCTGACTTTC

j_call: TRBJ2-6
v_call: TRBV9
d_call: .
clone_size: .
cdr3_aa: CASSVEAAGANVLTF
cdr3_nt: TGTGCCAGCAGCGTCGAAGCTGCCGGGGCCAACGTCCTGACTTTC

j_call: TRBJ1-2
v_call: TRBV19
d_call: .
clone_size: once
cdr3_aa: CASRGARVYGYTF
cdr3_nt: TGTGCCAGTAGGGGGGCAAGGGTTTATGGCTACACCTTC

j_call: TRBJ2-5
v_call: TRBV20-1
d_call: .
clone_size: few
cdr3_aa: CSAPQGRETQYF
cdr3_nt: TGCAGTGCTCCTCAGGGTCGGGAGACCCAGTACTTC

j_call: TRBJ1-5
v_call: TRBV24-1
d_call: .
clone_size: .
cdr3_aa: CATSDGQCNQPQHF
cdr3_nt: TGTGCCACCAGTGATGGACAGTGCAATCAGCCCCAGCATTTT

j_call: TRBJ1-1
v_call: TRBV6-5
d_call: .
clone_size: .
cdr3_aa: CASRQVVNTEAFF
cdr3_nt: TGTGCCAGCAGGCAGGTCGTGAACACTGAAGCTTTCTTT

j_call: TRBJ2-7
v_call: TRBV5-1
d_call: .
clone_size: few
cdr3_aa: CASSLAGHNEQYF
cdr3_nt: TGCGCCAGCAGCTTGGCGGGACACAACGAGCAGTACTTC

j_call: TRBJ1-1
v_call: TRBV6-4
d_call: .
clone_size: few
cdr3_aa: CASSDRVFVHSTEAFF
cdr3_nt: TGTGCCAGCAGTGACAGGGTATTCGTCCACTCCACTGAAGCTTTCTTT

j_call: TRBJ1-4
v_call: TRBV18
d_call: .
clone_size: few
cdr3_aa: CASSPSGGEKLFF
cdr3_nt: TGTGCCAGCTCACCATCCGGTGGTGAAAAACTGTTTTTT

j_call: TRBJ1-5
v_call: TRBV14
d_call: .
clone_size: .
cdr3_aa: CASSQVQLSNQPQHF
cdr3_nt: TGTGCCAGCAGCCAAGTACAGCTTAGCAATCAGCCCCAGCATTTT

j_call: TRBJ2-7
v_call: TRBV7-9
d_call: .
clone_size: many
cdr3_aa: CASSLGYGQLEQYF
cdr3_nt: TGTGCCAGCAGCTTAGGCTATGGACAACTCGAGCAGTACTTC

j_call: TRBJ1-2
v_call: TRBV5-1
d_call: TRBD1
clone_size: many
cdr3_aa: CASSRDSRNGYTF
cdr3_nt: TGCGCCAGCAGTCGGGACAGTAGAAATGGCTACACCTTC

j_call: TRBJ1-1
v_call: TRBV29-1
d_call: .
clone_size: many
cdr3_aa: CSVNPVAAPNTEAFF
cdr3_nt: TGCAGCGTTAATCCGGTGGCAGCCCCGAACACTGAAGCTTTCTTT

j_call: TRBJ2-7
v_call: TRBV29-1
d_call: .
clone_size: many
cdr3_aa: CSVETPGESYEQYF
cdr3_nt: TGCAGCGTCGAAACCCCAGGGGAATCCTACGAGCAGTACTTC

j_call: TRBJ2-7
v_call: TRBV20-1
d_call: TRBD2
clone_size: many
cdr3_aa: CSAAGGYEQYF
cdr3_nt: TGCAGTGCCGCGGGAGGTTACGAGCAGTACTTC

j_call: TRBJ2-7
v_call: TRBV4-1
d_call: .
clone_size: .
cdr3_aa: CASSQEGFGEQYF
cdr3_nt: TGCGCCAGCAGCCAAGAGGGGTTTGGGGAGCAGTACTTC

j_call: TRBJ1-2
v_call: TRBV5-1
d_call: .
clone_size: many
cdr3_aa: CASSLALGYGYTF
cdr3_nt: TGCGCCAGCAGCTTGGCCCTGGGGTATGGCTACACCTTC

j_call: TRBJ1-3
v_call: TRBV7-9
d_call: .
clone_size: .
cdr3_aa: CASSLMDLSGNTIYF
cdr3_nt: TGTGCCAGCAGCTTAATGGACCTATCTGGAAACACCATATATTTT

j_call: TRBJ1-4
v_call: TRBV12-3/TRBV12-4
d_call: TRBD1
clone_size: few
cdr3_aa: CASSPVQGRDVEKLFF
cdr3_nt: TGTGCCAGCAGTCCGGTACAGGGGAGGGACGTTGAAAAACTGTTTTTT

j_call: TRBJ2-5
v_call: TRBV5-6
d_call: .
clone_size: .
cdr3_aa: CASSFGPAAAQETQYF
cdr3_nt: TGTGCCAGCAGCTTCGGACCAGCGGCGGCGCAAGAGACCCAGTACTTC

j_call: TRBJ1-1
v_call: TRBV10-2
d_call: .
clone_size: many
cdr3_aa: CASSESSGDEYTEAFF
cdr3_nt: TGCGCCAGCAGTGAGTCGTCAGGGGACGAGTACACTGAAGCTTTCTTT

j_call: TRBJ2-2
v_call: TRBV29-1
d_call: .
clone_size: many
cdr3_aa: CSVVGQGSTGELFF
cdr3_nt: TGCAGCGTTGTAGGGCAGGGAAGCACCGGGGAGCTGTTTTTT

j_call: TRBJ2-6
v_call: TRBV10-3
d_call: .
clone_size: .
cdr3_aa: CAISEPGANVLTF
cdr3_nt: TGTGCCATCAGTGAGCCCGGGGCCAACGTCCTGACTTTC

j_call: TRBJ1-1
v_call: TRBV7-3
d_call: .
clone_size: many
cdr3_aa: CASSPDLGDGEAFF
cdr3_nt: TGTGCCAGCAGCCCGGACTTAGGAGACGGTGAAGCTTTCTTT

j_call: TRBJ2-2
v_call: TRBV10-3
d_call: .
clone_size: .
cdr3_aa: CAISEGAGTGELFF
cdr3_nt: TGTGCCATCAGTGAAGGGGCCGGCACCGGGGAGCTGTTTTTT

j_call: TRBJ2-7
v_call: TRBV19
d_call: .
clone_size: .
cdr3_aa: CASKEGLEEQYF
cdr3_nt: TGTGCCAGTAAAGAAGGGCTAGAAGAGCAGTACTTC

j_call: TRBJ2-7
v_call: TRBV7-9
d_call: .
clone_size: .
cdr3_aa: CASSLGEQRTYEQYF
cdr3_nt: TGTGCCAGCAGCTTAGGAGAACAGCGTACCTACGAGCAGTACTTC

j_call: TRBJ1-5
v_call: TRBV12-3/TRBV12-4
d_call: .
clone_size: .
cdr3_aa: CASTHGGNQPQHF
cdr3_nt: TGTGCCAGCACCCACGGGGGGAATCAGCCCCAGCATTTT

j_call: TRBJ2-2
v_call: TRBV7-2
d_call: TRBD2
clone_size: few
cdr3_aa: CASSAHLAGDTGELFF
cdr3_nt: TGTGCCAGCAGCGCCCATCTAGCGGGTGACACCGGGGAGCTGTTTTTT

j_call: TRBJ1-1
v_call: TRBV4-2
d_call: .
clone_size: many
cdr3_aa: CASSQGDTEAFF
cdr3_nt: TGTGCCAGCAGCCAAGGGGACACTGAAGCTTTCTTT

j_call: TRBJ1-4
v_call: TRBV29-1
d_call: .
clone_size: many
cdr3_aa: CSAGQISEKLFF
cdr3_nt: TGCAGCGCTGGACAGATCAGTGAAAAACTGTTTTTT

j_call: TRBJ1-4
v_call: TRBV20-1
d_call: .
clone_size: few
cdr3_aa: CSAEGNEKLFF
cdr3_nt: TGCAGTGCCGAGGGTAATGAAAAACTGTTTTTT

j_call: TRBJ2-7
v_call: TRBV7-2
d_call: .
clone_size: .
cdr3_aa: CVSSPERGPTYEQYF
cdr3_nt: TGTGTCAGCAGCCCAGAACGAGGTCCCACCTACGAGCAGTACTTC

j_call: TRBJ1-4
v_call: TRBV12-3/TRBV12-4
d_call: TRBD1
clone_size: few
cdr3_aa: CASSFGQVNEKLFF
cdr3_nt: TGTGCCAGCAGCTTCGGACAGGTGAATGAAAAACTGTTTTTT

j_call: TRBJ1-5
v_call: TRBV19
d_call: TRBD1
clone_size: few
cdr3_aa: CASSMGGQRSNQPQHF
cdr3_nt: TGTGCCAGTAGTATGGGGGGACAGAGAAGCAATCAGCCCCAGCATTTT

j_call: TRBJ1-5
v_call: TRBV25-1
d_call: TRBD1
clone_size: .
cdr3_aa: CASSFPGGQGSGRPQHF
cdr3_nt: TGTGCCAGCAGTTTCCCGGGAGGACAGGGATCAGGGCGGCCCCAGCATTTT

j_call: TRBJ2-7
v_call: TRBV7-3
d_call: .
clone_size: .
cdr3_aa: CASSFPGALMSEQYF
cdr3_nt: TGTGCCAGCAGCTTTCCCGGGGCGCTTATGTCCGAGCAGTACTTC

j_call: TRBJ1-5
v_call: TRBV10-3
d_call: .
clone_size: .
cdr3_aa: CAIGQSSQPQHF
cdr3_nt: TGTGCCATCGGACAAAGCTCCCAGCCCCAGCATTTT

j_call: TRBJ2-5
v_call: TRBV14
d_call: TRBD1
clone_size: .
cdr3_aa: CASSQVPGTGGQETQYF
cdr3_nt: TGTGCCAGCAGCCAAGTCCCCGGGACAGGGGGACAAGAGACCCAGTACTTC

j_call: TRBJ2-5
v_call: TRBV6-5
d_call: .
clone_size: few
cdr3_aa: CASGGPGETQYF
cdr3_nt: TGTGCCAGCGGGGGCCCAGGGGAGACCCAGTACTTC

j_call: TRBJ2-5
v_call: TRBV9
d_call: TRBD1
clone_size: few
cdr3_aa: CASSAAGGGLETQYF
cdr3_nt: TGTGCCAGCAGCGCCGCAGGGGGCGGTTTGGAGACCCAGTACTTC

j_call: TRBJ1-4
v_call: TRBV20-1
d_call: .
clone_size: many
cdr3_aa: CSASKGKWEKLFF
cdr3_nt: TGCAGTGCTTCAAAGGGAAAGTGGGAAAAACTGTTTTTT

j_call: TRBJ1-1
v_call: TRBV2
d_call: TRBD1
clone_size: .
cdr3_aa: CASTYSGTGMNTEAFF
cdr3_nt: TGTGCCAGCACGTACTCCGGGACAGGCATGAACACTGAAGCTTTCTTT